This T cell receptor (beta chain) derives from a study of cytomegalovirus exposure and HLA in healthy donors. The study, taken as a whole, reports: CMV serostatus was the only recorded immune exposure for donors. Upon later analysis, HLA-associated TCR beta chains proved more clonally expanded than other, equally common chains.

With regard to this clone: Its target is unknown.

V lost 4 bases to trimming and J lost 3 bases, with 27 bases between them. Looked up from germline, CDR1 is SGHTA and CDR2 is FQGNSA. CDR3 length: 19 residues. Amplification used 60 Vbeta primers and 13 Jbeta primers. Sequencing was performed with immunoSEQ multiplex PCR; in TCRdb, only in-frame clones are kept and a portion is missing. The table has more than 150,000 clones, 80% seen once. The sequence came from a young woman in good health and CMV-seronegative. The chain uses TRBV7-2 and TRBJ1-1; D possibly corresponds to TRBD1 (6 bases). Sequenced input: PBMCs. The CDR3 here is CASSSSGHSRGLTHTEAFF. The CDR3 DNA is TGTGCCAGCAGCTCTAGCGGCCATTCACGGGGGCTCACGCACACTGAAGCTTTCTTT. The full variable domain, in which reference TRBV7-2 and TRBJ1-1 provide the parts outside the CDR3, is GAGVSQSPSNKVTEKGKDVELRCDPISGHTALYWYRQSLGQGLEFLIYFQGNSAPDKSGLPSDRFSAERTGGSVSTLTIQRTQQEDSAVYLCASSSSGHSRGLTHTEAFFGQGTRLTVV.